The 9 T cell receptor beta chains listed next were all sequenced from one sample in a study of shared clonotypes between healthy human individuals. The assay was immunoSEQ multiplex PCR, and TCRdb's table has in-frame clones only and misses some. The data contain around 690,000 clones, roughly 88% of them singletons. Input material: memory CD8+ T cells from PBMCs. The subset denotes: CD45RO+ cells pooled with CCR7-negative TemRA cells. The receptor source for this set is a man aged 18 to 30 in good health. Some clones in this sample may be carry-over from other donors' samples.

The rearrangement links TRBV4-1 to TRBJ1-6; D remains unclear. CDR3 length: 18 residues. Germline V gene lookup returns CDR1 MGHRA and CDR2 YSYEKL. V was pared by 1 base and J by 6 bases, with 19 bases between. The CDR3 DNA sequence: TGCGCCAGCAGCCAAGTCGTGACGGCAAGGCCGGGTAATTCACCCCTCCACTTT. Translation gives CASSQVVTARPGNSPLHF.

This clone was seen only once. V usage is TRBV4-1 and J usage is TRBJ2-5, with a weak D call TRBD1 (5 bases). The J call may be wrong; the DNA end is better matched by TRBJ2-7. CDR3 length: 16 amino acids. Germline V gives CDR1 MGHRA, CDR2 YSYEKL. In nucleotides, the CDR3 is TGCGCCAGCAGCCAACTCGACAGTCCCCGCATATACGAGCAGTACTTC. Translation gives CASSQLDSPRIYEQYF.

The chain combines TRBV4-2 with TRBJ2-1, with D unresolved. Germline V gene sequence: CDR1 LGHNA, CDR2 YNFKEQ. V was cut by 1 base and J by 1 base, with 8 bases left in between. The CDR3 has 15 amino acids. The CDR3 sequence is CASSQVAESYNEQFF. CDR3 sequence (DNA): TGTGCCAGCAGCCAAGTAGCTGAATCCTACAATGAGCAGTTCTTC.

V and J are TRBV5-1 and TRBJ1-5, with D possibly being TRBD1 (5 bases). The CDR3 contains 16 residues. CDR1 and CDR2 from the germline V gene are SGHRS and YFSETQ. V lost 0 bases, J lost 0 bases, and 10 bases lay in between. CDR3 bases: TGCGCCAGCAGCTTGGTGCGGGGGGATAGCAATCAGCCCCAGCATTTT. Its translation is CASSLVRGDSNQPQHF.

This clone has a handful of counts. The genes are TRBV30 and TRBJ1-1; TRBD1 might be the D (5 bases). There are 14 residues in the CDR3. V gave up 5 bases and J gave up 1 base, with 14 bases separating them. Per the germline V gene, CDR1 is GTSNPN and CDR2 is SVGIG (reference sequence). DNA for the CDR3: TGTGCCTGGGGTGGGGTCAGGGCGAACACTGAAGCTTTCTTT. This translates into CAWGGVRANTEAFF.

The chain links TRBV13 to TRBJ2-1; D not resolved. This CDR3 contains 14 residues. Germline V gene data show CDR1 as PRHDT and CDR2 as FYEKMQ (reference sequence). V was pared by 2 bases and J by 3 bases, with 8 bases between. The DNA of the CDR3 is TGTGCCAGCAGCTTATTACAGATCTACAATGAGCAGTTCTTC. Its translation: CASSLLQIYNEQFF.

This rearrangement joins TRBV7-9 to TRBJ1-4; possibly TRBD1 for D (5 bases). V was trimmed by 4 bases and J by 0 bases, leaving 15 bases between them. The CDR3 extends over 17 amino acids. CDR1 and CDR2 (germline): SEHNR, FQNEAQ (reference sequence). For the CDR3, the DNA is TGTGCCAGCAGCTCCTCTGACAGTTTCCCAACTAATGAAAAACTGTTTTTT. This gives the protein CASSSSDSFPTNEKLFF.

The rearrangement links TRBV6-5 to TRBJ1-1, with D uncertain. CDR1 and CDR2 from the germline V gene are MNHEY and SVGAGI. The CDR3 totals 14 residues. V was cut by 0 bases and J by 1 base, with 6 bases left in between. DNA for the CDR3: TGTGCCAGCAGTTACTCGAATCCGAACACTGAAGCTTTCTTT. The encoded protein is CASSYSNPNTEAFF.

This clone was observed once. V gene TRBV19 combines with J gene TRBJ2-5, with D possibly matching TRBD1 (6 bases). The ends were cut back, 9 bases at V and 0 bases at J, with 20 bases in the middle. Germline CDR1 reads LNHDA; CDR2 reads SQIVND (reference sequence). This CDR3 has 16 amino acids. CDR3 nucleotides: TGTGCCAGCTCTAGGAGGACAGAGCTGTACCAAGAGACCCAGTACTTC. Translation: CASSRRTELYQETQYF.